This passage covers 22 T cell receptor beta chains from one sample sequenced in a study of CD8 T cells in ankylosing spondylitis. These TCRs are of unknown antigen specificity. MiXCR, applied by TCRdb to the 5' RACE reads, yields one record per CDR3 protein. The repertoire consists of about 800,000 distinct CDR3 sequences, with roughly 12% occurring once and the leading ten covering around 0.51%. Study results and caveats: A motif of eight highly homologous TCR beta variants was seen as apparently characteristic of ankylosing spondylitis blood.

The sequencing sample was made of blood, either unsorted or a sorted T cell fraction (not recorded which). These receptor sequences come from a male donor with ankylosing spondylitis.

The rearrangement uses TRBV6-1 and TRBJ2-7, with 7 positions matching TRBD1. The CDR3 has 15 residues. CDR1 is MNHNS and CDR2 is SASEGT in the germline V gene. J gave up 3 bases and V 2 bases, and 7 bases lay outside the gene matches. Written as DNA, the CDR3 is TGTGCCAGCAGTGAACAGACAGGGCGCGACTACGAGCAGTACTTC. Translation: CASSEQTGRDYEQYF.

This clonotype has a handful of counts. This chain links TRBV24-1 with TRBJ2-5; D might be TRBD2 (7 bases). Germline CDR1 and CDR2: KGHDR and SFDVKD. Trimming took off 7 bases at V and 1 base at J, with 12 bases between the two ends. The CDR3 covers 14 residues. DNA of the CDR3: TGTGCCACCAGGGGAGGGGACACCCAAGAGACCCAGTACTTC. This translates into CATRGGDTQETQYF.

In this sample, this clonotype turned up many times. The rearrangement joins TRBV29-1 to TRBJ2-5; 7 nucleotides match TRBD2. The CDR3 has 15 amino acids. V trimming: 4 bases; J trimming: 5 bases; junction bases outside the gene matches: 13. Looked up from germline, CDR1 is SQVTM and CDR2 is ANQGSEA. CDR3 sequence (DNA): TGCAGCGTTGTAGCTAGCGGCTCCCCGGGGGAGACCCAGTACTTC. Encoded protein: CSVVASGSPGETQYF. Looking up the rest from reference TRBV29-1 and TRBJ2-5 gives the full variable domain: SAVISQKPSRDICQRGTSLTIQCQVDSQVTMMFWYRQQPGQSLTLIATANQGSEATYESGFVIDKFPISRPNLTFSTLTVSNMSPEDSSIYLCSVVASGSPGETQYFGPGTRLLVL.

Here the CDR3 reads CASSLWDTESYGYTF. In DNA form, the CDR3 reads TGCGCCAGCAGCTTATGGGACACAGAAAGTTATGGCTACACCTTC. The rearrangement uses TRBV5-1 and TRBJ1-2; possible D gene TRBD1, 6 bases. The CDR3 is made up of 15 amino acids. CDR1 is SGHRS, CDR2 YFSETQ, per germline. The V end was cut by 2 bases, the J end by 5 bases, with 16 bases between.

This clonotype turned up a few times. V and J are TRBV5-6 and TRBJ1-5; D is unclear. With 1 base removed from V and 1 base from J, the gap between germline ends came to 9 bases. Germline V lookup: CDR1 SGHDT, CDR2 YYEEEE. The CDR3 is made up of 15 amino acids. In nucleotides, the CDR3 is TGTGCCAGCAGCTTGTCCGTTACGAGCAATCAGCCCCAGCATTTT. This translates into CASSLSVTSNQPQHF.

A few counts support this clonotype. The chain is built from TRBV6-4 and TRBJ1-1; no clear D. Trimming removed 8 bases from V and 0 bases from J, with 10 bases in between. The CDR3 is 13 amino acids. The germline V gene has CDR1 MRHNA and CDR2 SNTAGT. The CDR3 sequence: CASGEQLNTEAFF. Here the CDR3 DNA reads TGTGCCAGCGGAGAACAGTTGAACACTGAAGCTTTCTTT.

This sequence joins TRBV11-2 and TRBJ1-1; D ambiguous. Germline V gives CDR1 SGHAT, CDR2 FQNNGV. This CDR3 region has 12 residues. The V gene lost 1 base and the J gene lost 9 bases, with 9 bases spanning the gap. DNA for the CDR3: TGTGCCAGCAGCTTAGCCGACCAGAAAGCTTTCTTT. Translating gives CASSLADQKAFF. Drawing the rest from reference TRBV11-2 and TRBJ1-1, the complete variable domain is EAGVAQSPRYKIIEKRQSVAFWCNPISGHATLYWYQQILGQGPKLLIQFQNNGVVDDSQLPKDRFSAERLKGVDSTLKIQPAKLEDSAVYLCASSLADQKAFFGQGTRLTVV.

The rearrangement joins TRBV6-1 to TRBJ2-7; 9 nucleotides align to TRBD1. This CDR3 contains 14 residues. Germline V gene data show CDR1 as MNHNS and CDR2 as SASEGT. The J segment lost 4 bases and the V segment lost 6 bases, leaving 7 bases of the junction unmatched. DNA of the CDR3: TGTGCCAGCAGACAGGGGGCCCCGGGGTACGAGCAGTACTTC. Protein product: CASRQGAPGYEQYF.

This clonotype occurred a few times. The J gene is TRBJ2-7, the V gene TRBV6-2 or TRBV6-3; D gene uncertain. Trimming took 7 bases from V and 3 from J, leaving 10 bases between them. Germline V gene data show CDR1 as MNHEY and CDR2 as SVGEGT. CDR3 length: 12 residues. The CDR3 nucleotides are TGTGCCAGCAAGGCAGGCTACTACGAGCAGTACTTC. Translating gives CASKAGYYEQYF.

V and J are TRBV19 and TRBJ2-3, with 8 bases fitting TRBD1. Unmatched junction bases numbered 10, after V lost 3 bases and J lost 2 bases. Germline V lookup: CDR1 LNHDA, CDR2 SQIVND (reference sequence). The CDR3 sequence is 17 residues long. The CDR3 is CASSIPRTGRYTDTQYF. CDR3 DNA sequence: TGTGCCAGTAGTATTCCCCGGACAGGGCGATACACAGATACGCAGTATTTT.

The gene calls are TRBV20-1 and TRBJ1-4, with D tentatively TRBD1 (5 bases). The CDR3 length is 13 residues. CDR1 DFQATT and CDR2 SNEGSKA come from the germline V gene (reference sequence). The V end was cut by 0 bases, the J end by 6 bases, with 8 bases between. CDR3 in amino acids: CSAREGGDEKLFF. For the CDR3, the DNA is TGCAGTGCTAGAGAAGGAGGGGATGAAAAACTGTTTTTT.

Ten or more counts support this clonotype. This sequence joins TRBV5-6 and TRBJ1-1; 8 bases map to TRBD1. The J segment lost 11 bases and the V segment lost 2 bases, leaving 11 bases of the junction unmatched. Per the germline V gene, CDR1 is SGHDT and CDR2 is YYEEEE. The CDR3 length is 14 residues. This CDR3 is CASSFSTGDRRAFF. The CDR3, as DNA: TGTGCCAGCAGCTTTTCGACAGGGGATAGGCGGGCTTTCTTT.

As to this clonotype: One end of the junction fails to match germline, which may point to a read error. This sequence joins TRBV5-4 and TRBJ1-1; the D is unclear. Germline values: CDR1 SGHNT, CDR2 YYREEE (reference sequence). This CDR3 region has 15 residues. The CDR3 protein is CASRLGAAPNTEAFF. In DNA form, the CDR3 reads TGTGCCAGCAGATTGGGCGCGGCCCCGAACACTGAAGCTTTCTTT.

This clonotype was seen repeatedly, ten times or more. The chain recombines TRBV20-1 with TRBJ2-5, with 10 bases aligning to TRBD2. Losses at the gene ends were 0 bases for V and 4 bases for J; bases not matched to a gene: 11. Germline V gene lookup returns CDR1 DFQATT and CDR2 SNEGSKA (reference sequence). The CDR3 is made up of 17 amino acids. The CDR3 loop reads CSAREFRASGGLETQYF. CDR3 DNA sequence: TGCAGTGCTAGAGAATTTAGGGCTAGCGGGGGCCTAGAGACCCAGTACTTC.

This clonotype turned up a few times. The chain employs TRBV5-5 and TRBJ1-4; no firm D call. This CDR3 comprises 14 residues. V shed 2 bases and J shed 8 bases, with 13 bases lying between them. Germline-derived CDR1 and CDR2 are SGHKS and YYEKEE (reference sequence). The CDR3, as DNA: TGTGCCAGCAGCTTTACCGGAGCGGGGGAAAAACTGTTTTTT. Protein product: CASSFTGAGEKLFF.

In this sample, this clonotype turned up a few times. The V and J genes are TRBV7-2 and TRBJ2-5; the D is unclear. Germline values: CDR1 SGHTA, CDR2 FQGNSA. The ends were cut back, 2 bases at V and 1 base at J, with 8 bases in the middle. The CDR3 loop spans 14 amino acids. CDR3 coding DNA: TGTGCCAGCAGCTTATTTCGGGCCCAAGAGACCCAGTACTTC. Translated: CASSLFRAQETQYF.

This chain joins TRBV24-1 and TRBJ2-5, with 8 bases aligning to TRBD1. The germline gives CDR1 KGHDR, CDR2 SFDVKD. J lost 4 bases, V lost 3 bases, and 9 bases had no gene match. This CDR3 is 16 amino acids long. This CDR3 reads CATSDPGAGGTETQYF. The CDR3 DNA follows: TGTGCCACCAGTGATCCCGGGGCAGGGGGCACAGAGACCCAGTACTTC.

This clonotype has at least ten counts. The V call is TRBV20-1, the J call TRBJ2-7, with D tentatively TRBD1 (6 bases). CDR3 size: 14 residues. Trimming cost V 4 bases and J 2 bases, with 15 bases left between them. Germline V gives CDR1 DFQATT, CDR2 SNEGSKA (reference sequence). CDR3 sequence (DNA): TGCAGTGCTACCCTACCTCCAGGGGCCTACGAGCAGTACTTC. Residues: CSATLPPGAYEQYF.

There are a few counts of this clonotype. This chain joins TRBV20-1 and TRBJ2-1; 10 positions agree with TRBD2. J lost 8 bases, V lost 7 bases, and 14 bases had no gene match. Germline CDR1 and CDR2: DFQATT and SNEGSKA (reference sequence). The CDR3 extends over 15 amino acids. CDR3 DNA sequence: TGCAGTGTTCTAACCGGGACTAGCGCAAGCCATGAGCAGTTCTTC. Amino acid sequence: CSVLTGTSASHEQFF.

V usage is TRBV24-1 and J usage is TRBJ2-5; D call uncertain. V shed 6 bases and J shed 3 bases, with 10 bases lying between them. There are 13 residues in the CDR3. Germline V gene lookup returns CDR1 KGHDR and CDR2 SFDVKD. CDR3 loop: CATSPGREETQYF. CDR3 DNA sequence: TGTGCCACCAGTCCCGGACGGGAAGAGACCCAGTACTTC.

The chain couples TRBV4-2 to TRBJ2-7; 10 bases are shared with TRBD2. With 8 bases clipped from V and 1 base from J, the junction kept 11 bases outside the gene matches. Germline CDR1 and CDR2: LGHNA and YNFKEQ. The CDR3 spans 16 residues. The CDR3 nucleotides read TGTGCCAGCGGGCTGGGGGTAGCGGGAGGTTCCTACGAGCAGTACTTC. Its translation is CASGLGVAGGSYEQYF.

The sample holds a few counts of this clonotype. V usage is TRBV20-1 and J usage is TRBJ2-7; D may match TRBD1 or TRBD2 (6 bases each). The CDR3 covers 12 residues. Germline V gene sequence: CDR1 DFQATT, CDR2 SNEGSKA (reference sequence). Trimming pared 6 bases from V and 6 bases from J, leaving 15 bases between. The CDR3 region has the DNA TGCAGTGCCCGGACTACAGGGTCCGAGCAGTACTTC. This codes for CSARTTGSEQYF.